These 4 T cell receptor beta chains were all obtained from the same sample, sequenced in a study of cytomegalovirus exposure and HLA in healthy donors. Researchers ran the PCR with 60 Vbeta and 13 Jbeta primers. Assay used: immunoSEQ multiplex PCR; TCRdb lists only in-frame clones, some missing. The table lists some 93,000 clones, over 75% of them singletons. Sequencing used PBMCs. The receptors here all came from a man aged 50 to 60 in good health and CMV-seronegative.

This chain uses TRBV9 with TRBJ2-2; D possibly corresponds to TRBD1 (6 bases). V lost 0 bases to trimming and J lost 0 bases, with 15 bases between them. From germline, CDR1 is SGDLS and CDR2 YYNGEE. This CDR3 contains 18 residues. The CDR3 sequence is CASSVEGVAQPNTGELFF. As DNA, the CDR3 is TGTGCCAGCAGCGTAGAGGGGGTAGCCCAACCGAACACCGGGGAGCTGTTTTTT.

The CDR3 loop reads CASTYRTGGTEAFF. In DNA, the CDR3 is TGTGCCAGCACCTATAGGACAGGGGGCACTGAAGCTTTCTTT. The chain has TRBV6-5 and TRBJ1-1; 10 bases align to TRBD1. This CDR3 has 14 amino acids. The germline CDR1 and CDR2 sequences are MNHEY and SVGAGI. Germline trimming cut 7 bases from V and 4 bases from J; bases unmatched to any gene: 6.

The chain couples TRBV5-4 to TRBJ2-1, with D perhaps matching TRBD1 (8 bases). CDR3 length equals 16 residues. The ends were cut back, 0 bases at V and 4 bases at J, with 14 bases in the middle. The germline V gene has CDR1 SGHNT and CDR2 YYREEE (reference sequence). The CDR3 sequence is CASSLDRGGGYNEQFF. The CDR3, as DNA: TGTGCCAGCAGCTTGGACAGGGGGGGAGGTTACAATGAGCAGTTCTTC.

The V gene is TRBV4-2, the J gene TRBJ1-4; possibly TRBD1 for D (5 bases). The CDR3 contains 16 residues. Trimming cost V 4 bases and J 8 bases, with 20 bases left between them. Germline CDR1 LGHNA, CDR2 YNFKEQ. The CDR3 spells CASSLTPTAGGEKLFF. Written as DNA, the CDR3 is TGTGCCAGCAGCCTGACACCGACAGCGGGAGGGGAAAAACTGTTTTTT.